Below, one T cell receptor (beta chain) is given with its context. The data were taken from a study of radiotherapy plus CTLA-4 blockade in lung cancer. Trimming shortened V by 2 bases and J by 2 bases, and 3 bases separated the two germline ends. The CDR3 has 12 residues. Looked up from germline, CDR1 is SNHLY and CDR2 is FYNNEI. Using immunoSEQ multiplex PCR, the repertoire was profiled, and TCRdb retains in-frame clones only, with some absent. There are 85,000 to 130,000 clones in the sample; over 75% occur only once, and 2.4% lies in the top ten. This specimen consisted of peripheral blood, obtained from a patient treated with radiotherapy plus ipilimumab. The receptor's source is a human donor with non-small cell lung cancer that progressed on radiotherapy plus ipilimumab. Some clones in this sample may be carry-over from other donors' samples. The rearrangement uses TRBV2 and TRBJ2-5; no firm D call. The CDR3 protein is CASSEQQETQYF. The CDR3 region has the DNA TGTGCCAGCAGTGAACAACAAGAGACCCAGTACTTC. The full variable domain, with the rest looked up from reference TRBV2 and TRBJ2-5, is EPEVTQTPSHQVTQMGQEVILRCVPISNHLYFYWYRQILGQKVEFLVSFYNNEISEKSEIFDDQFSVERPDGSNFTLKIRSTKLEDSAMYFCASSEQQETQYFGPGTRLLVL.